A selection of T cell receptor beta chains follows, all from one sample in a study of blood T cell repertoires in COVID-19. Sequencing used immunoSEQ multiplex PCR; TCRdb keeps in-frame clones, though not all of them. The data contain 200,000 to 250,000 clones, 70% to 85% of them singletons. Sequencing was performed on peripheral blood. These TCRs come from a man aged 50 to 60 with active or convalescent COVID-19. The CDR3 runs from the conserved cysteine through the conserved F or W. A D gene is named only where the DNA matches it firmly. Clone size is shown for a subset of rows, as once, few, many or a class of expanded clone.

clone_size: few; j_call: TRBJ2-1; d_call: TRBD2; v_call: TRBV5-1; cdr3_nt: TGCGCCAGCAGCCCCTCTATAGCGGGAGGAGCCCACAATGAGCAGTTCTTC; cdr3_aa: CASSPSIAGGAHNEQFF
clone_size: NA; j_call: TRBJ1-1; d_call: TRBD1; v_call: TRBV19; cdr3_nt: TGTGCCAGTAGTCAACCGACAGGGAGAAACACTGAAGCTTTCTTT; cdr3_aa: CASSQPTGRNTEAFF
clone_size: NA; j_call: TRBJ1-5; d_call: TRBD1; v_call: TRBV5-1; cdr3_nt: TGCGCCAGCAGCTTGGCGGGACAGGGCGACAATCAGCCCCAGCATTTT; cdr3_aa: CASSLAGQGDNQPQHF
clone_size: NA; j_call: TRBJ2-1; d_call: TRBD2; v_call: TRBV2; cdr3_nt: TGTGCCAGCAGTGAAGGGACTAGCATTTCCAATGAGCAGTTCTTC; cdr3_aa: CASSEGTSISNEQFF
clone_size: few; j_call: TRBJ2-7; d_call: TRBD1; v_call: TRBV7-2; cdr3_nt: TGTGCCAGCAGTTACCGGGACAGTTCCTACGAGCAGTACTTC; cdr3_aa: CASSYRDSSYEQYF
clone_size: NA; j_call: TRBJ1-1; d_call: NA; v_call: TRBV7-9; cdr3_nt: TGTGCCAGCAGCCTCCAGGGGCCTAACACTGAAGCTTTCTTT; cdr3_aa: CASSLQGPNTEAFF
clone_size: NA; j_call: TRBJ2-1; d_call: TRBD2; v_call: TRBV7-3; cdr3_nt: TGTGCCAGCAGCTTGGGACTAGCGGGAGATGAGCAGTTCTTC; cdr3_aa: CASSLGLAGDEQFF
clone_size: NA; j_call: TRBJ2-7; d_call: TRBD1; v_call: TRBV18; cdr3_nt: TGTGCCAGCTCAGGAAGGGGAGGACAGGGGGCCTACGAGCAGTACTTC; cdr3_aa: CASSGRGGQGAYEQYF
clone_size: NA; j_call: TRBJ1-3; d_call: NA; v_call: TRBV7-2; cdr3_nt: TGTGCCAGCAGCTTAATTGGGCCTGGAAACACCATATATTTT; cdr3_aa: CASSLIGPGNTIYF
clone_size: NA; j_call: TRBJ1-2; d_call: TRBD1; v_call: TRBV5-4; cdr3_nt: TGTGCCAGCAGCTCAGGCCTCGACAGGGAAAACTATGGCTACACCTTC; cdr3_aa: CASSSGLDRENYGYTF
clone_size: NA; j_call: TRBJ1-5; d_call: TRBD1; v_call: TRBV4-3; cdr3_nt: TGCGCCAGCAGCCACGGGACAGGGTTTAATCAGCCCCAGCATTTT; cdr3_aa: CASSHGTGFNQPQHF
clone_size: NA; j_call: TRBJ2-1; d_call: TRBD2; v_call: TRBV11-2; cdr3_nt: TGTGCCAGCAGCTTTGCCGGGACTAGCTCTGAGCAGTTCTTC; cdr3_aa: CASSFAGTSSEQFF
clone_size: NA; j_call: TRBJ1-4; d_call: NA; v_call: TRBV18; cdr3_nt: TGTGCCAGCTCATCGGACAGAATTACTAATGAAAAACTGTTTTTT; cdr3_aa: CASSSDRITNEKLFF
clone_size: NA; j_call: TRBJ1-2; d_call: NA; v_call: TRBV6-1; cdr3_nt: TGTGCCAGCAGTGAACAGCCGCGGGCCATCTATGGCTACACCTTC; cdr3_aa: CASSEQPRAIYGYTF
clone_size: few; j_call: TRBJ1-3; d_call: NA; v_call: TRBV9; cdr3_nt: TGTGCCAGCAGCTATGGACAGACGGCCCTCTCTGGAAACACCATATATTTT; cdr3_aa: CASSYGQTALSGNTIYF
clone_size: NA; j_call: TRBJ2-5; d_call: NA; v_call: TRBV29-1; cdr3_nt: TGCAGCGTTGAAAAGGGGTCGGAGACCCAGTACTTC; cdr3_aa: CSVEKGSETQYF
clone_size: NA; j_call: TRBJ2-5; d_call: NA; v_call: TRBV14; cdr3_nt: TGTGCCAGCAGCCAAGATCAGGCGCGGGGCCGTTGGGAGACCCAGTACTTC; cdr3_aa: CASSQDQARGRWETQYF
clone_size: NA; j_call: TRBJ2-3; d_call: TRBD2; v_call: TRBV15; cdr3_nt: TGTGCCACCAGGCCTAGCGGTCTCACAGATACGCAGTATTTT; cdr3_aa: CATRPSGLTDTQYF
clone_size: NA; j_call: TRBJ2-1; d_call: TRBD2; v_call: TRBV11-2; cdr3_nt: TGTGCCAGCAGCTCCGGACTAGCGGGAGTTAGTGAGCAGTTCTTC; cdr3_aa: CASSSGLAGVSEQFF
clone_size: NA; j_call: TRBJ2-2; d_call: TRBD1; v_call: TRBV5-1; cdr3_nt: TGCGCCAGCAGCACGACAGGGACAGGGTCCGGGGAGCTGTTTTTT; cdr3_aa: CASSTTGTGSGELFF
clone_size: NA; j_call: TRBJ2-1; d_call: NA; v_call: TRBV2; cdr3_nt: TGTGCCAGCAGAACGGGGGATGAGCAGTTCTTC; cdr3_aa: CASRTGDEQFF
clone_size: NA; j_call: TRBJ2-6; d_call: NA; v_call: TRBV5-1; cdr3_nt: TGCGCCAGCAGCTTGGACAGTCCCGGCTCTGGGGCCAACGTCCTGACTTTC; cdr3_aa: CASSLDSPGSGANVLTF
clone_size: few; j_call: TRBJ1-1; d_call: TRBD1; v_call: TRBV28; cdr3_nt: TGTGCCAGCAGACAGGGACAGGGGTGGACTGAAGCTTTCTTT; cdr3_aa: CASRQGQGWTEAFF
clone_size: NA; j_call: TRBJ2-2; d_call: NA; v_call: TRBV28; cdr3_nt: TGTGCCAGCTCGTTTCCCGGGGAGCTGTTTTTT; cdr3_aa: CASSFPGELFF
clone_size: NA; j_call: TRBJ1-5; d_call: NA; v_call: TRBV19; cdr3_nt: TGTGCCAGTACCACCCCGGGGGACAATCAGCCCCAGCATTTT; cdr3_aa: CASTTPGDNQPQHF
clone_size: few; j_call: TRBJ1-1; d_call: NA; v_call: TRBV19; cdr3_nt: TGTGCCAGTAGTAAGGCCAGGGTGGGAAAATGGAACACTGAAGCTTTCTTT; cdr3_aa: CASSKARVGKWNTEAFF
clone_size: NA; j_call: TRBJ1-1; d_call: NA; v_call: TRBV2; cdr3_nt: TGTGCCAGCAGGGAGCAAGTGAGCAACACTGAAGCTTTCTTT; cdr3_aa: CASREQVSNTEAFF
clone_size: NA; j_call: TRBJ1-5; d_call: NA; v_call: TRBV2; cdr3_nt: TGTGCCAGCAGCGTTGACCTGACGGGATACGCAAATCAGCCCCAGCATTTT; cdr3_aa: CASSVDLTGYANQPQHF
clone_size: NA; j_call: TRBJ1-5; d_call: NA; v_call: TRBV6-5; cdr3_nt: TGTTGCGTGTGCAATCAGCCCCAGCATTTT; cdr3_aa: CCVCNQPQHF
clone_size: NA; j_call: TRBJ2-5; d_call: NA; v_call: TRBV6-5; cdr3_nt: TGTGCCAGCAGTTACGTGGTTGGCGAGACCCAGTACTTC; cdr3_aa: CASSYVVGETQYF
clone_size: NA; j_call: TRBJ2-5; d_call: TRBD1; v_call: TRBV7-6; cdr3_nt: TGTGCCAGCAGCTCGCCGGGACAGGGGGCTGTGGAGACCCAGTACTTC; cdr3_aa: CASSSPGQGAVETQYF
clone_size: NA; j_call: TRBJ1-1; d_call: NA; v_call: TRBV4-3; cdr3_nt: TGCGCCAGCAGCCAAGGGGACACCCTTGCTGAAGCTTTCTTT; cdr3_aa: CASSQGDTLAEAFF
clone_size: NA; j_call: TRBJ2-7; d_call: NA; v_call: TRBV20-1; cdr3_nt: TGCAGTGCCCCGACTAGCTACGAGCAGTACTTC; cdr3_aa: CSAPTSYEQYF
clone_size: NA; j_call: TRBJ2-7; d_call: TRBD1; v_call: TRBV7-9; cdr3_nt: TGTGCCAGCAGCCTCACAGGGGCTACTCGTGGCGAGCAGTACTTC; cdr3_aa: CASSLTGATRGEQYF
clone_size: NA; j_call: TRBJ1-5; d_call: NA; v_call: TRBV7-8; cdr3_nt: TGTGCCAGCAGCCCCTCCTCTGGGGCAGTTACTAATCAGCCCCAGCATTTT; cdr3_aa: CASSPSSGAVTNQPQHF
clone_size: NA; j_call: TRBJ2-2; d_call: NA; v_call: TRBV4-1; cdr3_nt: TGCGCCAGCAGCCATTTGGGCGGGGGGGAGCTGTTTTTT; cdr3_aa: CASSHLGGGELFF
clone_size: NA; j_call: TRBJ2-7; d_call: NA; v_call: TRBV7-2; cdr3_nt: TGTGCCAGCAGCTTAGAGAGGCGCCTCTCCTACGAGCAGTACTTC; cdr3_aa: CASSLERRLSYEQYF
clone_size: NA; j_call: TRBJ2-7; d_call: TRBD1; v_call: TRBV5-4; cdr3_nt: TGTGCCAGCAGTCCCGGAGTGGGCAGGGGGCGCGAGCAGTACTTC; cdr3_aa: CASSPGVGRGREQYF
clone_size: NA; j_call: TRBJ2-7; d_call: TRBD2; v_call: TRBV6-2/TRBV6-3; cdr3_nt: TGTGCCAGCAGTTCCTTCGGAACCGGGACTAGCAGTACCTACGAGCAGTACTTC; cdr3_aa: CASSSFGTGTSSTYEQYF
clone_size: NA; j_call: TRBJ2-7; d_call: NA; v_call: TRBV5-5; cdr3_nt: TGTGCCAGCAGGGGCTACGATGAGCAGTACTTC; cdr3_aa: CASRGYDEQYF
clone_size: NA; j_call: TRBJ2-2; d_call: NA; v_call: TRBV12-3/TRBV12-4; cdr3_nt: TGTGCCAGCACTCTAGGGTCAGGGGTGTTTTTT; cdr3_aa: CASTLGSGVFF
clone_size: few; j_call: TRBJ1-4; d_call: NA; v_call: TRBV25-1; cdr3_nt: TGTGCCAGCAGCGGGAGGACAGCCCTGAATGAAAAACTGTTTTTT; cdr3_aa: CASSGRTALNEKLFF
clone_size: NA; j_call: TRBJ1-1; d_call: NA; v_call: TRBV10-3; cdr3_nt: TGTGCCATCAGAGAACAGTTTGAAGCTTTCTTT; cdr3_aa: CAIREQFEAFF
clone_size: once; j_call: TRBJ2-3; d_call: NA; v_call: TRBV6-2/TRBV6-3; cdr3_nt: TGTGCCAGCACCCCTCTTGGCACAGATACGCAGTATTTT; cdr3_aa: CASTPLGTDTQYF
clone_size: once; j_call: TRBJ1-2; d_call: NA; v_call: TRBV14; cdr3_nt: TGTGCCAGCAGCCACGACAGGCACTATGGCTACACCTTC; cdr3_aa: CASSHDRHYGYTF